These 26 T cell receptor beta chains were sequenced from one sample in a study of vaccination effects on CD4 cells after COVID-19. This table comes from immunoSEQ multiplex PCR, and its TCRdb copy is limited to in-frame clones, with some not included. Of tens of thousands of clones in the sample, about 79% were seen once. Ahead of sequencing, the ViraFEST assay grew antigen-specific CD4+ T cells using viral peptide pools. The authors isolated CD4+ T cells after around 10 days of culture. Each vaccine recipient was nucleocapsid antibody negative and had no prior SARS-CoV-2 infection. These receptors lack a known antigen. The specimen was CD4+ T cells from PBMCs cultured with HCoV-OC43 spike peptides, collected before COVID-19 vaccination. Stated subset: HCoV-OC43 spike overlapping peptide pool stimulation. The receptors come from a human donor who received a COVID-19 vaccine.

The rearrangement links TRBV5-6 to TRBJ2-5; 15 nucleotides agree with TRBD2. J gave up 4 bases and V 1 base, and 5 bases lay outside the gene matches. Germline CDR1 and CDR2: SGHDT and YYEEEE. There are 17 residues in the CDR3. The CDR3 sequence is CASSLIGLAGGAETQYF. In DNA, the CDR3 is TGTGCCAGCAGCTTGATTGGACTAGCGGGGGGGGCAGAGACCCAGTACTTC.

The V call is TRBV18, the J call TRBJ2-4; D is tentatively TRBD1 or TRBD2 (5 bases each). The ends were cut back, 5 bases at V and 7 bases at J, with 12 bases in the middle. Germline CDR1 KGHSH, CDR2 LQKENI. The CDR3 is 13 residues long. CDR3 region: CASSKGPLNIQYF. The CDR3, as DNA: TGTGCCAGCTCAAAGGGACCACTTAACATTCAGTACTTC. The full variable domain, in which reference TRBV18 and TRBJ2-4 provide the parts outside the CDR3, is NAGVMQNPRHLVRRRGQEARLRCSPMKGHSHVYWYRQLPEEGLKFMVYLQKENIIDESGMPKERFSAEFPKEGPSILRIQQVVRGDSAAYFCASSKGPLNIQYFGAGTRLSVL.

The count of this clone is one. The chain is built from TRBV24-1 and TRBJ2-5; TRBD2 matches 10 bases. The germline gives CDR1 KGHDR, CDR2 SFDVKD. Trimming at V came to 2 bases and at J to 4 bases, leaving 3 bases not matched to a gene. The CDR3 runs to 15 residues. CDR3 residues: CATSDSKRGGETQYF. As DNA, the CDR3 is TGTGCCACCAGTGATTCCAAGCGGGGGGGAGAGACCCAGTACTTC.

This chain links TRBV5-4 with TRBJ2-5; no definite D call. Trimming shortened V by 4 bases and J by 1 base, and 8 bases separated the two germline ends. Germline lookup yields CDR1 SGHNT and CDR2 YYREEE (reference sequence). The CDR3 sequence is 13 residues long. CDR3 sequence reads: CASSITAQETQYF. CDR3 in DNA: TGTGCCAGCAGCATAACAGCCCAAGAGACCCAGTACTTC.

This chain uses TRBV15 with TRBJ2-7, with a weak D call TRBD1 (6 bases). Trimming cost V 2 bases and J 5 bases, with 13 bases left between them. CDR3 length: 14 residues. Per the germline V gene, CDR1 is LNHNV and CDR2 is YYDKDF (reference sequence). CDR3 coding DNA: TGTGCCACCAGCAGAAAAACAGGGTCCCACGAGCAGTACGTC. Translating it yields CATSRKTGSHEQYV.

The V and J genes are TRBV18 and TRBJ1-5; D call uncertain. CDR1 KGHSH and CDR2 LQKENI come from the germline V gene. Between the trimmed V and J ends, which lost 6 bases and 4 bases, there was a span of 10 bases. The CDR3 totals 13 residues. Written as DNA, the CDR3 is TGTGCCAGCTCCCCCGATTTAAATCAGCCCCAGCATTTT. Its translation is CASSPDLNQPQHF.

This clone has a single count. In DNA form, the CDR3 reads TGTGCCAGCAGCTCCCCAAGGTGGGGCGGGGGGGAAGATACGCAGTATTTT. It is translated as CASSSPRWGGGEDTQYF. V and J are TRBV7-6 and TRBJ2-3, with 9 bases matching TRBD2. The ends lost 4 bases at V and 5 bases at J; junction bases unmatched: 13. Germline V lookup: CDR1 SGHVS, CDR2 FNYEAQ. The length of the CDR3 is 17 residues.

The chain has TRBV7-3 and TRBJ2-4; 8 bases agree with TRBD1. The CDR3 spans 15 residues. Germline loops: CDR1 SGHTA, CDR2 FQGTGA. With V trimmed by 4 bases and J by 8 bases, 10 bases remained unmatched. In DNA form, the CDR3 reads TGTGCCAGCAGCTCCAGGGGGCGCGTGGGAGACATTCAGTACTTC. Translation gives CASSSRGRVGDIQYF. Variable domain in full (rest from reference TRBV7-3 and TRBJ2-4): GAGVSQTPSNKVTEKGKYVELRCDPISGHTALYWYRQSLGQGPEFLIYFQGTGAADDSGLPNDRFFAVRPEGSVSTLKIQRTERGDSAVYLCASSSRGRVGDIQYFGAGTRLSVL.

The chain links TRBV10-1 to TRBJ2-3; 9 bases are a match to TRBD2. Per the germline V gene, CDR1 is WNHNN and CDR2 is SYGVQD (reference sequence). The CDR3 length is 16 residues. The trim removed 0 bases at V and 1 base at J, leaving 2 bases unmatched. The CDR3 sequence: CASSESLAGRTDTQYF. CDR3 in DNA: TGCGCCAGCAGTGAGTCGCTAGCGGGGCGCACAGATACGCAGTATTTT.

The CDR3 region is CASGGRGNSPLHF. The CDR3 DNA sequence: TGTGCCAGCGGGGGCCGGGGTAATTCACCCCTCCACTTT. The gene calls are TRBV25-1 and TRBJ1-6; D perhaps matches TRBD1 (6 bases). V lost 8 bases to trimming and J lost 6 bases, with 11 bases between them. Germline loops: CDR1 MGHDK, CDR2 SYGVNS. The CDR3 extends over 13 amino acids.

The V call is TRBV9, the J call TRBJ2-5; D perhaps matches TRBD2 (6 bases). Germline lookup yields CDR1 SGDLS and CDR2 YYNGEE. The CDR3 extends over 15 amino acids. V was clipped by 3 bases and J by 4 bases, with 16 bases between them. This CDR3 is CASSALGGVGETQYF. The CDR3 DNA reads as TGTGCCAGCAGCGCGTTGGGGGGAGTAGGAGAGACCCAGTACTTC.

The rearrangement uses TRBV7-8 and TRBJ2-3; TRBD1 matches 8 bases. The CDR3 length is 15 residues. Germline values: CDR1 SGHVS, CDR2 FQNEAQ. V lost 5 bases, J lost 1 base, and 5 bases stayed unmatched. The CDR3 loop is CASSRDRPGTDTQYF. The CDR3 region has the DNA TGTGCCAGCAGCCGGGACAGGCCTGGCACAGATACGCAGTATTTT.

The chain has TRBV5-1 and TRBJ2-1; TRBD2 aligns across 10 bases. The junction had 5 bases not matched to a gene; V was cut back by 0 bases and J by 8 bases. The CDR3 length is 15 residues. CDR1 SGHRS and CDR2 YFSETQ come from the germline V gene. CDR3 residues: CASSLGSGGGYEQFF. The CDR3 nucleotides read TGCGCCAGCAGCTTGGGGAGCGGGGGGGGATATGAGCAGTTCTTC.

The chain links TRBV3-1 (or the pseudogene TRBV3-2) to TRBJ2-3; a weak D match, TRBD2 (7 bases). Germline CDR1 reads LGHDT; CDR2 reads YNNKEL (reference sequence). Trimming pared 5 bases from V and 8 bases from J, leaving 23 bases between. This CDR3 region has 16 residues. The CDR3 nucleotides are TGTGCCAGCAGCTCCTGGGATGGGGGGGCCATAGGTACGCAGTATTTT. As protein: CASSSWDGGAIGTQYF.

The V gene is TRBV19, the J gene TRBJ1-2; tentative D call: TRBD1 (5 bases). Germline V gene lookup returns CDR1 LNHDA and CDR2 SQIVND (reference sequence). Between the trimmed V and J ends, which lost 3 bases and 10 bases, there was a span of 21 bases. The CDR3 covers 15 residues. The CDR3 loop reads CASSIKGPSLWDYTF. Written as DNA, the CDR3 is TGTGCCAGTAGTATCAAGGGGCCGTCACTATGGGACTACACCTTC.

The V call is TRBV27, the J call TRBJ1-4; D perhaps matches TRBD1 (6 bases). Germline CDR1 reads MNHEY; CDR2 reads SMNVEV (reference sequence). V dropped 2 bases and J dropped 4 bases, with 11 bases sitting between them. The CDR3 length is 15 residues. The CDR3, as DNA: TGTGCCAGCAGTTTACTGGGACAAGATAATGAAAAACTGTTTTTT. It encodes CASSLLGQDNEKLFF.

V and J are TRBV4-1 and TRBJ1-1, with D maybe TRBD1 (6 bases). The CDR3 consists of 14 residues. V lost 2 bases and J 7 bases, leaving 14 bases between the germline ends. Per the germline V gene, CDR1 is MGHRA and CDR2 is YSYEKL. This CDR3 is CASSQLQGASEAFF. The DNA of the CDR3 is TGCGCCAGCAGCCAATTACAGGGTGCAAGTGAAGCTTTCTTT.

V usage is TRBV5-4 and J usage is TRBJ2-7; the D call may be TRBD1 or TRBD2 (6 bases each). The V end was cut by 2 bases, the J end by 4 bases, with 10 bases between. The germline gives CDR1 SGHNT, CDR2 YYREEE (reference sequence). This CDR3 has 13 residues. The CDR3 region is CASSFPGAYEQYV. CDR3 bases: TGTGCCAGCAGCTTTCCGGGGGCTTACGAGCAGTACGTC.

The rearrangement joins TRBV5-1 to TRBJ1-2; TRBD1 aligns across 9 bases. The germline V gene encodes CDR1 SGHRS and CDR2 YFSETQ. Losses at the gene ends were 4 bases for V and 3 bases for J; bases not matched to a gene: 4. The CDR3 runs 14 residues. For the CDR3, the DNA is TGCGCCAGCAGCCGGACAGGGGTGGACTATGGCTACACCTTC. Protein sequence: CASSRTGVDYGYTF.

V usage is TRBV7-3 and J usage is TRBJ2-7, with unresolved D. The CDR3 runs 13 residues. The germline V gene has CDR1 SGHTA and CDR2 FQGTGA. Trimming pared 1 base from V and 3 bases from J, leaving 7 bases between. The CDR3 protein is CASSLKAVYEQYV. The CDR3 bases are TGTGCCAGCAGCTTAAAGGCAGTCTACGAGCAGTACGTC.

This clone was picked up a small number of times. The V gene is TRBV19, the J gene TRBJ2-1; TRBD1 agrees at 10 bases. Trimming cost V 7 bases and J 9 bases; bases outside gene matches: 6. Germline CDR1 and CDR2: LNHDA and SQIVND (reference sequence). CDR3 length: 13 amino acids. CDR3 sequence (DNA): TGTGCCAGTAAGGGGACAGGGGCCGGTGAGCAGTTCTTC. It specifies CASKGTGAGEQFF.

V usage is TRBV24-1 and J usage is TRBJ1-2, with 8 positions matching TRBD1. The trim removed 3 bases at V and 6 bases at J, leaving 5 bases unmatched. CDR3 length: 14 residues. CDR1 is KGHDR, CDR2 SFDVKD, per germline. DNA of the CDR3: TGTGCCACCAGTGATCCGGGACAGGTGAATGGCTACACCTTC. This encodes CATSDPGQVNGYTF.

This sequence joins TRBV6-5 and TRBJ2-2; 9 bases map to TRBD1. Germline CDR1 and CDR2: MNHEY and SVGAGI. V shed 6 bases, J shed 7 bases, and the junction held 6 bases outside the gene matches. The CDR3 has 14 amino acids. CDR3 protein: CASSPDRGGGELFF. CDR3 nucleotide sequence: TGTGCCAGCAGCCCCGACAGGGGGGGCGGGGAGCTGTTTTTT.

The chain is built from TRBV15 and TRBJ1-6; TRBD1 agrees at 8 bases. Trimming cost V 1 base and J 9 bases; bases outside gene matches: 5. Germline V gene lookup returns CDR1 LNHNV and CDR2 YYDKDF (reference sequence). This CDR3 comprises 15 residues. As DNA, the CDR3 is TGTGCCACCAGCAGAGGTCAGGGGGCGGCTTCACCCCTCCACTTT. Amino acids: CATSRGQGAASPLHF. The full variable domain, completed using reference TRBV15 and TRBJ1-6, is DAMVIQNPRYQVTQFGKPVTLSCSQTLNHNVMYWYQQKSSQAPKLLFHYYDKDFNNEADTPDNFQSRRPNTSFCFLDIRSPGLGDTAMYLCATSRGQGAASPLHFGNGTRLTVT.

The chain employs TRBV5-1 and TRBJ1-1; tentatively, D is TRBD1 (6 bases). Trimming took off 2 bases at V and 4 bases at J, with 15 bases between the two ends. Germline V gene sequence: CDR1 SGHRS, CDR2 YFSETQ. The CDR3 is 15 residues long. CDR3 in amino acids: CASSFALGGPTEAFF. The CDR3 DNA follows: TGCGCCAGCAGCTTCGCCCTTGGGGGGCCCACTGAAGCTTTCTTT.

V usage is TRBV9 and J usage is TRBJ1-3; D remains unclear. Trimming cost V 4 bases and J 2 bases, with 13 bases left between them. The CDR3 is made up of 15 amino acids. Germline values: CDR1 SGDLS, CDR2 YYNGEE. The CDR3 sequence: CASSFSGEAGNTIYF. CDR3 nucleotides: TGTGCCAGCAGCTTTAGTGGAGAAGCTGGAAACACCATATATTTT. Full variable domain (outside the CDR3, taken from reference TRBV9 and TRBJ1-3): DSGVTQTPKHLITATGQRVTLRCSPRSGDLSVYWYQQSLDQGLQFLIQYYNGEERAKGNILERFSAQQFPDLHSELNLSSLELGDSALYFCASSFSGEAGNTIYFGEGSWLTVV.